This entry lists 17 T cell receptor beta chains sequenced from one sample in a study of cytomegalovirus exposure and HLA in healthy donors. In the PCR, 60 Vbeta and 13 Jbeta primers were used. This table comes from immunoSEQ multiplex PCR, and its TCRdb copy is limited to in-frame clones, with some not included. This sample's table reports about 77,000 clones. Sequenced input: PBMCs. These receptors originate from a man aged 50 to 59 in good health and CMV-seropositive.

CDR3 DNA: TGCAGTGCTCCCCGGGAGGACACCATATATTTT. Encoded protein: CSAPREDTIYF. The chain couples TRBV20-1 to TRBJ1-3; the D is unclear. This CDR3 comprises 11 residues. V lost 5 bases to trimming and J lost 8 bases, with 10 bases between them. In germline, CDR1 is DFQATT, CDR2 SNEGSKA (reference sequence).

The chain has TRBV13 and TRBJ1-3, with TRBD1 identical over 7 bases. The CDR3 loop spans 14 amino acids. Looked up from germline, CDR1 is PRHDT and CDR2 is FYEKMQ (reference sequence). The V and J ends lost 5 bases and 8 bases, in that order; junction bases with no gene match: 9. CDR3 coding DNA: TGTGCCAGCAGCCCGACAGGGAGAGACGACACCATATATTTT. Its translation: CASSPTGRDDTIYF.

CDR3 coding DNA: TGTGCCAGCAGCTTACTTTTGGACAGTCCATATTCACCCCTCCACTTT. This sequence encodes CASSLLLDSPYSPLHF. J is TRBJ1-6 and V is TRBV11-2, with D possibly matching TRBD1 (6 bases). The CDR3 has 16 amino acids. Trimming removed 2 bases from V and 8 bases from J, with 16 bases in between. Germline V gene data show CDR1 as SGHAT and CDR2 as FQNNGV.

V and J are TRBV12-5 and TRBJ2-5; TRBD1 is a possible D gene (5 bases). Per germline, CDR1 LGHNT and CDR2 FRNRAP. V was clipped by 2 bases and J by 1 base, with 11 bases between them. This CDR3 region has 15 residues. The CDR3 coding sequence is TGTGCTAGTGGTTTGACGACAGAACCCCAAGAGACCCAGTACTTC. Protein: CASGLTTEPQETQYF.

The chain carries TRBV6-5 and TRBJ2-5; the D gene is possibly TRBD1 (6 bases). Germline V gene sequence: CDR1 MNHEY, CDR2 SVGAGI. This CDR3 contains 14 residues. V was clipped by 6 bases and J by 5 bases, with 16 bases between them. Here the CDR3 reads CASSPLTGSETQYF. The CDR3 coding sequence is TGTGCCAGCAGCCCACTTACAGGGAGCGAGACCCAGTACTTC.

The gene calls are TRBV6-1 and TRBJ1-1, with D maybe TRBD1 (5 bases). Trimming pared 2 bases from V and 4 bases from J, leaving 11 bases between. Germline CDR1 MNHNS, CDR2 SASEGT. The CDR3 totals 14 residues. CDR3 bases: TGTGCCAGCAGTGAAACGGCGGGGGGCACTGAAGCTTTCTTT. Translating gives CASSETAGGTEAFF.

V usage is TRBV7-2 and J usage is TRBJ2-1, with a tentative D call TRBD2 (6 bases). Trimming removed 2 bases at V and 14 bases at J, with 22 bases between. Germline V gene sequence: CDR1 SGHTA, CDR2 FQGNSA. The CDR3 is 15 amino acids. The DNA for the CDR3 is TGTGCCAGCAGCTTAAGGAGGGGCCGTGAGACGAGGGAGTTCTTC. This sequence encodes CASSLRRGRETREFF.

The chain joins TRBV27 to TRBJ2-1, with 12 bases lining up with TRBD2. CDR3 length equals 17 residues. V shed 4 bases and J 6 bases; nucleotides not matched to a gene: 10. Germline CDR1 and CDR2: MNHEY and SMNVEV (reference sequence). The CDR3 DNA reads TGTGCCAGCAGTTCTACCCCGACTAGCGGGAGTGGCAATGAGCAGTTCTTC. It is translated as CASSSTPTSGSGNEQFF.

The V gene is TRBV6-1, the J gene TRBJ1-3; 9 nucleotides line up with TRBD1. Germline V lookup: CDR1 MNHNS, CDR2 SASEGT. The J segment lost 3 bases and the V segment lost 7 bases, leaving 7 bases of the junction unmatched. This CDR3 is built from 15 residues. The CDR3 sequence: CASNPTGGNGNTIYF. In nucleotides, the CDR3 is TGTGCCAGCAACCCCACAGGGGGCAATGGAAACACCATATATTTT.

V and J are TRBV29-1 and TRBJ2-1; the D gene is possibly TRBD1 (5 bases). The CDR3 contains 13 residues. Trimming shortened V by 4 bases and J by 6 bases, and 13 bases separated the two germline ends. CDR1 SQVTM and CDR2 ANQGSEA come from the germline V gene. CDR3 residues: CSVVGQGLNEQFF. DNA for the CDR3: TGCAGCGTTGTGGGGCAGGGTCTCAATGAGCAGTTCTTC.

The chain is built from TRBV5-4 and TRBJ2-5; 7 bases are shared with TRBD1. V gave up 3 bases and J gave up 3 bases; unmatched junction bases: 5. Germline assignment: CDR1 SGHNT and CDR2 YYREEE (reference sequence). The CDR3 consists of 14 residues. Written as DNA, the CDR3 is TGTGCCAGCAGCTACGGACAGGATGAAGAGACCCAGTACTTC. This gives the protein CASSYGQDEETQYF.

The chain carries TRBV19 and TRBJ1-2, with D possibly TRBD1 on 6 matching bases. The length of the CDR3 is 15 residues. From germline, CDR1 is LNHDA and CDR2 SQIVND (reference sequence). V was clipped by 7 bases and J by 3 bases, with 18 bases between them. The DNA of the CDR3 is TGTGCCAGTATCAGGGACACCGCTCGGGACTATGGCTACACCTTC. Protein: CASIRDTARDYGYTF.

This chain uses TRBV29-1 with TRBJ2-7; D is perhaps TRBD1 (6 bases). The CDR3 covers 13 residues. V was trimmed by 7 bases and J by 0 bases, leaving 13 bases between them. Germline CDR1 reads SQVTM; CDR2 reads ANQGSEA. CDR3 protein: CSGDIQHSYEQYF. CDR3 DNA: TGCAGCGGGGACATTCAACACTCCTACGAGCAGTACTTC.

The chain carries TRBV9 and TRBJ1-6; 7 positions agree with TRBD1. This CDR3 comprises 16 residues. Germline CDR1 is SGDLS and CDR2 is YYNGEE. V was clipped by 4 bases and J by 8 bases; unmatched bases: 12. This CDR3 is CASSLRTDRTHSPLHF. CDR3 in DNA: TGTGCCAGCAGCCTTAGGACGGACAGGACCCATTCACCCCTCCACTTT.

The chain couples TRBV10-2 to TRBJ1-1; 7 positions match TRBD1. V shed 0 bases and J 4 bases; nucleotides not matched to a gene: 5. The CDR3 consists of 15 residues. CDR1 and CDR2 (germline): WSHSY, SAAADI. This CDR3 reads CASSESSQGGTEAFF. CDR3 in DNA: TGCGCCAGCAGTGAGTCGAGTCAGGGGGGCACTGAAGCTTTCTTT.

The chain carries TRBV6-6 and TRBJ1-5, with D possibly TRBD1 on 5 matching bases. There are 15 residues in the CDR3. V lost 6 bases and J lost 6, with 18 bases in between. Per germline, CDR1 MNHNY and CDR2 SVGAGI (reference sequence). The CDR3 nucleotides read TGTGCCAGCAGCTCGGGACGGAGGGAAAGTCAGCCCCAGCATTTT. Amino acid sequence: CASSSGRRESQPQHF.

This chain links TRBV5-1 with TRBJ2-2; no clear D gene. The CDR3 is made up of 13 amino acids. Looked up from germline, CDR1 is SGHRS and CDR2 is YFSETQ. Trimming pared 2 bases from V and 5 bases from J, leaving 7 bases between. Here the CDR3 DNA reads TGCGCCAGCAGCTTTTTCAGTACCGGGGAGCTGTTTTTT. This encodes CASSFFSTGELFF.